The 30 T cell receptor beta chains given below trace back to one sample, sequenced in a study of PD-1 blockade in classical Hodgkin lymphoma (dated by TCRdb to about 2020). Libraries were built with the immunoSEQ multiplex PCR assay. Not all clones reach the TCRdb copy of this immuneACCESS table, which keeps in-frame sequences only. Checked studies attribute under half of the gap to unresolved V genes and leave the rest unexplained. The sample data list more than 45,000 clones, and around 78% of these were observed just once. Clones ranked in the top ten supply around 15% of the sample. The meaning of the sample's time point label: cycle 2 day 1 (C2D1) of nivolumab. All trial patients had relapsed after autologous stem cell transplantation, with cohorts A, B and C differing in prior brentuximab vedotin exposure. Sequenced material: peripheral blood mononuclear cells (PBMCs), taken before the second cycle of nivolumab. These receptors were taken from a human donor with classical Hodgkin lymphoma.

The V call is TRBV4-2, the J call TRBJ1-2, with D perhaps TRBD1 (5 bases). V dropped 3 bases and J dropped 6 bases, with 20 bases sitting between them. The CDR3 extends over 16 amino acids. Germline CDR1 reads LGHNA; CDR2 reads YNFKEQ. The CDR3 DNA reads TGTGCCAGCAGCCACCCCCTTGGCGGGGCGCAGAATGGCTACACCTTC. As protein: CASSHPLGGAQNGYTF.

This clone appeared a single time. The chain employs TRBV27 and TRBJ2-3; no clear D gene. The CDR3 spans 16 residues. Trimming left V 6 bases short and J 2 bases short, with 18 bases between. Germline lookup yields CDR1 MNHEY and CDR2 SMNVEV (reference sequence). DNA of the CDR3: TGTGCCAGCAGCCTCAGTCCTGGAGTCCTCACAGATACGCAGTATTTT. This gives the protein CASSLSPGVLTDTQYF.

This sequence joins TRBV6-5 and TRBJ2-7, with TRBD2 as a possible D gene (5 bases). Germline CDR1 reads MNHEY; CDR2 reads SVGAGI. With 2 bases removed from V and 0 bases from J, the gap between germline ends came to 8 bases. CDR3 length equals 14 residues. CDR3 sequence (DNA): TGTGCCAGCAGTTACGAGGGAACCTCCTACGAGCAGTACTTC. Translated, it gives CASSYEGTSYEQYF.

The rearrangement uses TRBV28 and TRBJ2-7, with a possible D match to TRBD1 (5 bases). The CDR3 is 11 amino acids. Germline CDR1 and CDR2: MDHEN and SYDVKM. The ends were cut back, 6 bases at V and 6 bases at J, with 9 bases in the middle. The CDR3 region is CASRRRGEQYF. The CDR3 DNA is TGTGCCAGCAGAAGAAGGGGCGAGCAGTACTTC.

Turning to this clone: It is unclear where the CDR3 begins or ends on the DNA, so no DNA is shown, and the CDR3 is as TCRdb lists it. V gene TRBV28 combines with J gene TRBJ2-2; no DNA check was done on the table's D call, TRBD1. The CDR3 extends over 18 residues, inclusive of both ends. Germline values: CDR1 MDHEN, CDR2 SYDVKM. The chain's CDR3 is CASSFLGSGQGRTGELFF.

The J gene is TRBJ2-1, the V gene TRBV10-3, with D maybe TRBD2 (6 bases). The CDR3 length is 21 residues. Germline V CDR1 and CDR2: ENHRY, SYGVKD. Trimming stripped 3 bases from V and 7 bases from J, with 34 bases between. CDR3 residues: CAISDRVAQPGTAQALNEQFF. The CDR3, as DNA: TGTGCCATCAGTGACCGCGTAGCTCAACCCGGGACTGCCCAGGCCCTAAATGAGCAGTTCTTC.

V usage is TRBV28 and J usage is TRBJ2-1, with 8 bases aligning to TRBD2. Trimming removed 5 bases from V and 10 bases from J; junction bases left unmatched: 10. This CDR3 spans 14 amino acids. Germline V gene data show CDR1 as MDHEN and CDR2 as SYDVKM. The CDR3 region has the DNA TGTGCCAGCAGTCCTGGACTAGCTTTTAGGGAGCAGTTCTTC. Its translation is CASSPGLAFREQFF.

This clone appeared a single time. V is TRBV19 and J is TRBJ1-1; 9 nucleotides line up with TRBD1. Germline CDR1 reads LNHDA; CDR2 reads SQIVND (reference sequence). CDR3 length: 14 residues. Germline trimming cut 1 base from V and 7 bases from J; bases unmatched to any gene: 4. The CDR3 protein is CASSIGTGVSEAFF. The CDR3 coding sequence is TGTGCCAGTAGTATAGGGACAGGGGTCAGTGAAGCTTTCTTT.

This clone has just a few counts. The CDR3 loop reads CASSTDSSYEQYF. CDR3 bases: TGTGCCAGCAGTACAGACAGCTCCTACGAGCAGTACTTC. V gene TRBV6-6 combines with J gene TRBJ2-7; D possibly corresponds to TRBD1 (5 bases). The V gene lost 5 bases and the J gene lost 0 bases, with 8 bases spanning the gap. Germline loops: CDR1 MNHNY, CDR2 SVGAGI (reference sequence). The CDR3 contains 13 residues.

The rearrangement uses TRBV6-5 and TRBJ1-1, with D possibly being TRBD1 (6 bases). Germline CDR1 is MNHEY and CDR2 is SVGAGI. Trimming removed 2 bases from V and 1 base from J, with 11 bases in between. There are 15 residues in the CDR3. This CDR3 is CASSYRGVGNTEAFF. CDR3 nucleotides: TGTGCCAGCAGTTACAGGGGGGTCGGGAACACTGAAGCTTTCTTT.

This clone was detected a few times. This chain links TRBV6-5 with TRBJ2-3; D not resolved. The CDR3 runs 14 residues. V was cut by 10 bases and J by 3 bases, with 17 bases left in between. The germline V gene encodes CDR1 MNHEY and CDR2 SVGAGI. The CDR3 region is CATWRRQTTDTQYF. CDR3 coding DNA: TGTGCCACTTGGCGGCGGCAGACAACAGATACGCAGTATTTT.

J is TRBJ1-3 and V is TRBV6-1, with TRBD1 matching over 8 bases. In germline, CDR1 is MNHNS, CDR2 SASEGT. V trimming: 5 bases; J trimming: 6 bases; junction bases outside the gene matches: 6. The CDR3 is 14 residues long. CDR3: CASSSTGAVNTIYF. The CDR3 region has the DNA TGTGCCAGCAGTTCGACAGGGGCCGTAAACACCATATATTTT.

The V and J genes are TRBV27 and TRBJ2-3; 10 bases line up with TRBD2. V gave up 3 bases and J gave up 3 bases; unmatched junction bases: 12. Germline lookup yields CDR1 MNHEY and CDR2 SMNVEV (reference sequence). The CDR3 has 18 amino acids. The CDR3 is CASSFPGPGTSATDTQYF. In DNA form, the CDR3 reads TGTGCCAGCAGTTTTCCTGGTCCCGGGACTAGCGCTACAGATACGCAGTATTTT.

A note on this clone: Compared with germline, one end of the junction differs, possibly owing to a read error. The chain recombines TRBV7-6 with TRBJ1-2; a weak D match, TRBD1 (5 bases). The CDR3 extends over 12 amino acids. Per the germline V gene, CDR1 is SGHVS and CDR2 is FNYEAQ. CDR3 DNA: TGTGCCAGCAGCCCCGGGGCGGCGATCCAATACTTC. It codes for CASSPGAAIQYF. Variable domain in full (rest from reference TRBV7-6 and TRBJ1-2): GAGVSQSPRYKVTKRGQDVALRCDPISGHVSLYWYRQALGQGPEFLTYFNYEAQQDKSGLPNDRFSAERPEGSISTLTIQRTEQRDSAMYRCASSPGAAIQYFGSGTRLTVV.

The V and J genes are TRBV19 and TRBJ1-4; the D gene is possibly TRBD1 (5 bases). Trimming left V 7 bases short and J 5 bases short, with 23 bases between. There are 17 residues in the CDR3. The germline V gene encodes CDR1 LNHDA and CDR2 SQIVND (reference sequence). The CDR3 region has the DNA TGTGCCAGTACCCCACCGAAGGGGCCGCCCCGGAATGAAAAACTGTTTTTT. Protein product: CASTPPKGPPRNEKLFF.

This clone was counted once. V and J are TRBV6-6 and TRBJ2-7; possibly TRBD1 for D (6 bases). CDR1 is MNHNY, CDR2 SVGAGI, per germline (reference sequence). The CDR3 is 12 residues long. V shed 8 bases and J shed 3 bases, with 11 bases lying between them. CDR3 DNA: TGTGCCAGCCAGAACAGGGACTACGAGCAGTACTTC. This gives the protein CASQNRDYEQYF.

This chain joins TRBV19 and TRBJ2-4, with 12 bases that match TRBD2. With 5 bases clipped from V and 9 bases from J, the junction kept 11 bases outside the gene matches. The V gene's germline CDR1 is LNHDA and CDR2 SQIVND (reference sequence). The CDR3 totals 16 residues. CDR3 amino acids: CASSAASGRAGGIQYF. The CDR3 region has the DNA TGTGCCAGTAGTGCTGCTAGCGGGAGGGCCGGGGGCATTCAGTACTTC. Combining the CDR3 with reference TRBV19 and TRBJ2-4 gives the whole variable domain DGGITQSPKYLFRKEGQNVTLSCEQNLNHDAMYWYRQDPGQGLRLIYYSQIVNDFQKGDIAEGYSVSREKKESFPLTVTSAQKNPTAFYLCASSAASGRAGGIQYFGAGTRLSVL.

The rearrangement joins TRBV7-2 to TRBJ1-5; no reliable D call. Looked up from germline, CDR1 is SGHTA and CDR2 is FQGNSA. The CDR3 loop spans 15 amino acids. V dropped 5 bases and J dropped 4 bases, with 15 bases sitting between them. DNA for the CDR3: TGTGCCAGCAGCCCCCGGGCCGGGGAGAATCAGCCCCAGCATTTT. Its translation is CASSPRAGENQPQHF.

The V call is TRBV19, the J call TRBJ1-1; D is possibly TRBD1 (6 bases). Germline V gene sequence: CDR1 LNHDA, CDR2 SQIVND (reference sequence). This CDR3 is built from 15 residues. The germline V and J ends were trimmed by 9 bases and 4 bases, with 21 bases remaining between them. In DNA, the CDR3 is TGTGCCAGCTATAACCTTCTTGGGGGCGGCACTGAAGCTTTCTTT. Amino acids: CASYNLLGGGTEAFF.

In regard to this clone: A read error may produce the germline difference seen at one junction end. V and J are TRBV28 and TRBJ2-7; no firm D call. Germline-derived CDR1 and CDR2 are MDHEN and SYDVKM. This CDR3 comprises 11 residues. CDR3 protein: CASSLRNEEYF. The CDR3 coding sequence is TGTGCCAGCAGTTTAAGGAACGAGGAGTACTTC.

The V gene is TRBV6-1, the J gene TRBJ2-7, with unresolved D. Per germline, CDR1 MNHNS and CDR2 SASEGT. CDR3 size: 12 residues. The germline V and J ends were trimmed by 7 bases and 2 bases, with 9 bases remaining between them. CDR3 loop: CASMTRAYEQYF. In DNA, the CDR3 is TGTGCCAGCATGACTCGGGCCTACGAGCAGTACTTC.

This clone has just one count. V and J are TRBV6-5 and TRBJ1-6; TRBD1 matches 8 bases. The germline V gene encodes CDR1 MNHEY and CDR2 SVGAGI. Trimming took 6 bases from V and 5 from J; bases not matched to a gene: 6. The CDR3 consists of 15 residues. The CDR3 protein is CASRPGQVNNSPLHF. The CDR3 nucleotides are TGTGCCAGCAGGCCGGGACAGGTCAATAATTCACCCCTCCACTTT.

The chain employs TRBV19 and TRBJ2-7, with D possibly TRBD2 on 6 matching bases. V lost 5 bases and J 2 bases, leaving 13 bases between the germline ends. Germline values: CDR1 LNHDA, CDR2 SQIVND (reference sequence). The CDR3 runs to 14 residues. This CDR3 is CASSLGLSTYEQYF. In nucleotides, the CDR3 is TGTGCCAGTAGTCTGGGACTGAGTACCTACGAGCAGTACTTC. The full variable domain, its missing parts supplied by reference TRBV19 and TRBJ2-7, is DGGITQSPKYLFRKEGQNVTLSCEQNLNHDAMYWYRQDPGQGLRLIYYSQIVNDFQKGDIAEGYSVSREKKESFPLTVTSAQKNPTAFYLCASSLGLSTYEQYFGPGTRLTVT.

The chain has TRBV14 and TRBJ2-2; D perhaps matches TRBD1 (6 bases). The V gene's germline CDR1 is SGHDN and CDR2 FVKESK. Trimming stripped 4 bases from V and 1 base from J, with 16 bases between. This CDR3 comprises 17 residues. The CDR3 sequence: CASSPYPGQLNTGELFF. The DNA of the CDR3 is TGTGCCAGCAGCCCCTATCCCGGACAGCTGAACACCGGGGAGCTGTTTTTT.

The CDR3 is CASDLRDSRFGEQFF. CDR3 nucleotide sequence: TGTGCCAGCGATCTTCGGGACTCACGCTTTGGCGAGCAGTTCTTC. This chain connects TRBV28 to TRBJ2-1; D might be TRBD2 (6 bases). Germline CDR1 is MDHEN and CDR2 is SYDVKM. The CDR3 loop spans 15 amino acids. V dropped 8 bases and J dropped 10 bases, with 24 bases sitting between them. Filled out from reference TRBV28 and TRBJ2-1, the complete variable domain reads DVKVTQSSRYLVKRTGEKVFLECVQDMDHENMFWYRQDPGLGLRLIYFSYDVKMKEKGDIPEGYSVSREKKERFSLILESASTNQTSMYLCASDLRDSRFGEQFFGPGTRLTVL.

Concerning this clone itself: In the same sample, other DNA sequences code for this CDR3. The CDR3 reads CAWSVTGELFF. CDR3 coding DNA: TGTGCCTGGAGTGTGACCGGGGAGCTGTTTTTT. V and J are TRBV30 and TRBJ2-2; D unresolved. Looked up from germline, CDR1 is GTSNPN and CDR2 is SVGIG (reference sequence). With 0 bases removed from V and 5 bases from J, the gap between germline ends came to 1 base. The CDR3 sequence is 11 residues long.

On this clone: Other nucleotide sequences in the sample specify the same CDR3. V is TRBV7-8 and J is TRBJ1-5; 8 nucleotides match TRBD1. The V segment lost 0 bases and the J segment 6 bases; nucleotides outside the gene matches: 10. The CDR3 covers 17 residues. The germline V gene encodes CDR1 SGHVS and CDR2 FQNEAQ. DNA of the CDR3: TGTGCCAGCAGCTTAGCGTTGTCAGGGGGCCTCGGTCAGCCCCAGCATTTT. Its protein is CASSLALSGGLGQPQHF.

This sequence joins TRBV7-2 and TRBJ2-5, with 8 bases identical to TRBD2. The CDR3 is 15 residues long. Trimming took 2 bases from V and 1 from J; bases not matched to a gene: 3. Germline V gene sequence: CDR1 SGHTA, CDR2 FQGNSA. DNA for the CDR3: TGTGCCAGCAGCTTAAAGACTAGCGTCCAAGAGACCCAGTACTTC. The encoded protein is CASSLKTSVQETQYF. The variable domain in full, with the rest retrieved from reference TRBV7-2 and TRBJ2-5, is GAGVSQSPSNKVTEKGKDVELRCDPISGHTALYWYRQSLGQGLEFLIYFQGNSAPDKSGLPSDRFSAERTGGSVSTLTIQRTQQEDSAVYLCASSLKTSVQETQYFGPGTRLLVL.

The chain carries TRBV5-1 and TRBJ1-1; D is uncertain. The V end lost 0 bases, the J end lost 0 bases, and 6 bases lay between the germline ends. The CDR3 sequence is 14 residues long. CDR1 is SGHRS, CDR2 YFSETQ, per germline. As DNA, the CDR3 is TGCGCCAGCAGCTTGGGGAGCATGAACACTGAAGCTTTCTTT. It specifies CASSLGSMNTEAFF.

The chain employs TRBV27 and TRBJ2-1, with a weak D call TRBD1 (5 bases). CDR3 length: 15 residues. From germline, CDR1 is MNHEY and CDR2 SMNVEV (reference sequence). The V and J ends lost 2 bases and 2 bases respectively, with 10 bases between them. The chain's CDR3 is CASSLRGTPYNEQFF. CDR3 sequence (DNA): TGTGCCAGCAGTTTAAGGGGCACCCCCTACAATGAGCAGTTCTTC.